This T cell receptor beta chain originates from a study of cytomegalovirus exposure and HLA in healthy donors. The study's findings and limits: Segments of the TCR beta V type were, in most cases, productive about 87% or about 30% of the time in an earlier analysis. TCR beta chains numbering 164 were designated cytomegalovirus-associated.

60 Vbeta and 13 Jbeta primers were used in PCR. Generated by immunoSEQ multiplex PCR, the TCRdb table keeps only in-frame clones and is missing some. The repertoire includes about 160,000 clones, about 85% of them detected once, and roughly 2.2% sits in the top ten. A remark on this clone: The antigen remains unidentified.

The germline V gene has CDR1 SGHTA and CDR2 FQGTGA. The junction had 6 bases not matched to a gene; V was cut back by 6 bases and J by 3 bases. CDR3 size: 15 residues. This sequence was found in a man between 18 and 35 years old in good health and CMV-seropositive. Sequences were obtained from PBMCs. The chain couples TRBV7-3 to TRBJ1-1, with 11 positions matching TRBD1. This CDR3 reads CASRRTGGADTEAFF. CDR3 coding DNA: TGTGCCAGCAGGCGGACAGGGGGCGCGGACACTGAAGCTTTCTTT. Full variable domain (remainder filled in from reference TRBV7-3 and TRBJ1-1): GAGVSQTPSNKVTEKGKYVELRCDPISGHTALYWYRQSLGQGPEFLIYFQGTGAADDSGLPNDRFFAVRPEGSVSTLKIQRTERGDSAVYLCASRRTGGADTEAFFGQGTRLTVV.